This TCR beta chain was recovered during a study of cytomegalovirus exposure and HLA in healthy donors. General study results and limits: Later findings reportedly placed an Asian-associated ancestry cluster below the approximately 650-donor mean for N-insertions. Owing to their indistinguishability, certain V segments, notably TRBV6-2 and TRBV6-3, were excluded.

A note on this clone: Its antigen is not known.

The CDR3 has 15 residues. V shed 0 bases and J 7 bases; nucleotides not matched to a gene: 6. CDR1 MGHRA and CDR2 YSYEKL come from the germline V gene. 60 Vbeta and 13 Jbeta primers were used in PCR. Assay: immunoSEQ multiplex PCR; the TCRdb copy retains only in-frame clones and omits some. The sample includes 150,000 to 200,000 clones. The material sequenced was PBMCs. The receptor comes from a woman in her sixties in good health and CMV-seronegative. The chain is built from TRBV4-1 and TRBJ2-5; 9 positions agree with TRBD1. CDR3 coding DNA: TGCGCCAGCAGCCAAGATAAGGGACAGGGAGGGACCCAGTACTTC. Translation gives CASSQDKGQGGTQYF.